This T cell receptor (beta chain) emerged from a study of shared clonotypes between healthy human individuals. As to this clone: Its specificity is not known. The sample holds other DNA sequences that translate to the same CDR3.

Donors had no recently reported acute infections or vaccinations and were HIV-negative. Adult Caucasians living in Nashville, Tennessee made up all of the donors. This CDR3 is built from 15 residues. V was pared by 1 base and J by 5 bases, with 14 bases between. The germline V gene has CDR1 SGHTA and CDR2 FQGNSA. Assay used: immunoSEQ multiplex PCR; TCRdb lists only in-frame clones, some missing. This table holds around 2.5 million clones, roughly 93% found once. Study-wide findings and caveats: Naive subsets generally had larger estimated richness than memory subsets. A small donor pool kept down the genetic and exposure-history diversity that was represented.

Sequencing was carried out using naive CD4+ T cells from PBMCs. Subset of the sample: CD45RA+ positively selected. J is TRBJ2-5 and V is TRBV7-2; D might be TRBD2 (6 bases). This clonotype originated in a man between 18 and 29 years old in good health. Some clones in this sample may be carry-over from other donors' samples. The CDR3 DNA reads as TGTGCCAGCAGCTTAGTGCGCGGGGTGGGGGAGACCCAGTACTTC. Its protein is CASSLVRGVGETQYF.